Listed below are T cell receptor beta chains from one sample, sequenced in a study of blood T cell repertoires in COVID-19. TCRdb's table, derived via immunoSEQ multiplex PCR, lists solely in-frame clones and lacks some. The sample consists of almost 250,000 clones, around 88% of them appearing once. The sequenced sample was peripheral blood. The receptor source for this set is an elderly woman with COVID-19, enrolled during active disease. Both conserved end residues are part of each CDR3. The D gene is left open where the match is weak. Expanded clones are given a class, and other clones once, few, many or no size at all.

>TRBD2|TRBV9|15|TRBJ2-7|NA
TGTGCCAGCAGCGTCGGACTAGGGGCGGCGGACGAGCAGTACTTC
CASSVGLGAADEQYF
>TRBD1|TRBV28|14|TRBJ1-2|NA
TGTGCCAGCATTTTATCGGGACAGCTTTATGGCTACACCTTC
CASILSGQLYGYTF
>NA|TRBV6-5|12|TRBJ1-2|NA
TGTGCCATAAAAAAAAGGGGCTATGGCTACACCTTC
CAIKKRGYGYTF
>TRBD2|TRBV11-2|16|TRBJ2-1|once
TGTGCCAGCAGCTTAGGAGGCGGGGGGGCTTACAATGAGCAGTTCTTC
CASSLGGGGAYNEQFF
>NA|TRBV28|15|TRBJ1-1|NA
TGTGCCAGCAGTTTTGGCGGGGCGCCCCAAACTGAAGCTTTCTTT
CASSFGGAPQTEAFF
>NA|TRBV10-3|15|TRBJ1-3|NA
TGTGCCATCAGTGAGTTCACTAGCTCTGGAAACACCATATATTTT
CAISEFTSSGNTIYF
>TRBD1|TRBV5-4|15|TRBJ1-2|NA
TGTGCCAGCAGCTTGGAAAAGGACAGGCACTATGGCTACACCTTC
CASSLEKDRHYGYTF
>NA|TRBV6-4|14|TRBJ1-2|NA
TGTGCCAGCAGTTGGGCCCCTGCTAACTATGGCTACACCTTC
CASSWAPANYGYTF
>TRBD1|TRBV7-9|16|TRBJ2-5|NA
TGTGCCAGCAGCATCTGGGGGACAGGACACCAAGAGACCCAGTACTTC
CASSIWGTGHQETQYF
>NA|TRBV7-5|12|TRBJ1-5|NA
TGTGCCAGAAGTTCCGGACAGGGAGAAAGGTATTTT
CARSSGQGERYF
>TRBD1|TRBV24-1|16|TRBJ2-5|NA
TGTGCCACCAGTGACTCGGGGACAGGGGGCGCAGAGACCCAGTACTTC
CATSDSGTGGAETQYF
>NA|TRBV2|15|TRBJ2-6|NA
TGTGCCAGCAATAGGGGGTTTTCTGGGGCCAACGTCCTGACTTTC
CASNRGFSGANVLTF
>TRBD1|TRBV19|14|TRBJ1-4|NA
TGTGCCAGTAGTATAGGACAGGGGTCCGAAAAACTGTTTTTT
CASSIGQGSEKLFF
>NA|TRBV27|13|TRBJ1-6|few
TGTGCCAGCAGCCGGACGGACTATTCACCCCTCCACTTT
CASSRTDYSPLHF
>NA|TRBV6-5|15|TRBJ1-5|NA
TGTGCCAGCAGACAGACCGCCGCCTTGGATCAGCCCCAGCATTTT
CASRQTAALDQPQHF
>TRBD1|TRBV29-1|15|TRBJ1-1|NA
TGCAGCGTTGAAGATCAAGGGGGCTTCGGCACTGAAGCTTTCTTT
CSVEDQGGFGTEAFF
>NA|TRBV7-2|14|TRBJ1-2|NA
TGTGCCACCGCGGCGGGGGGGACGCCTTATGGCTACACCTTC
CATAAGGTPYGYTF
>NA|TRBV5-1|13|TRBJ2-5|NA
TGCGCCAGCAGCTTGGGAGGGGGAGAGACCCAGTACTTC
CASSLGGGETQYF
>NA|TRBV5-1|16|TRBJ1-2|NA
TGCGCCAGCAGCCTTGGGGGCAGCTATACTGACTATGGCTACACCTTC
CASSLGGSYTDYGYTF
>TRBD1|TRBV27|14|TRBJ1-1|NA
TGTGCCAGCAGTTTAGGAGGACTCGCAGGGGGAGCTTTCTTT
CASSLGGLAGGAFF
>NA|TRBV5-1|12|TRBJ2-5|NA
TGCGCCAGCAGCCTCTCCAGGGAGACCCAGTACTTC
CASSLSRETQYF
>TRBD2|TRBV10-3|15|TRBJ2-3|NA
TGTGCCATCAGTGAGTCGTCTAGCGGCCTAGGTGCGCAGTATTTT
CAISESSSGLGAQYF